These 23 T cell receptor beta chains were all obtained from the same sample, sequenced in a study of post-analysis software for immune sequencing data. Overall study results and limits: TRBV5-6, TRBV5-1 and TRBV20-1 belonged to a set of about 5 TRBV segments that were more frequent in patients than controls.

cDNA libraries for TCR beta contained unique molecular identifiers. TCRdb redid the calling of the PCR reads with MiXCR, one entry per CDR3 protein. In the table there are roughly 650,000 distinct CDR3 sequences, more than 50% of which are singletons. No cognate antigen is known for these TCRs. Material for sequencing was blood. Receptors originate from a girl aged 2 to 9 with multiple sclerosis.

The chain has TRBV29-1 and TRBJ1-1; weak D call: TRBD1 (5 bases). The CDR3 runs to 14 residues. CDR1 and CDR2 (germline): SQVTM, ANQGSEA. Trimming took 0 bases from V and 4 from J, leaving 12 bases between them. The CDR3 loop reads CSVEDQLGTTEAFF. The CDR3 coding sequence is TGCAGCGTTGAAGATCAGCTGGGGACCACTGAAGCTTTCTTT.

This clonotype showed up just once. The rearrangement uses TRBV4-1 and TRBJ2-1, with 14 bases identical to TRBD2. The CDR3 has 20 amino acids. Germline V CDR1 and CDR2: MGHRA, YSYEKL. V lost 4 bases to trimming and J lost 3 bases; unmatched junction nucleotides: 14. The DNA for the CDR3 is TGCGCCAGCAGCCCGCACCCGGGACTAGCGGGAGAGGGTTTCTACAATGAGCAGTTCTTC. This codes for CASSPHPGLAGEGFYNEQFF.

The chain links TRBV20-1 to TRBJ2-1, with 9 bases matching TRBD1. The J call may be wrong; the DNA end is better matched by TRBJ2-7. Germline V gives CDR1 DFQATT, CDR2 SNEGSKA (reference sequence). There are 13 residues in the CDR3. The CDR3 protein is CSAPQGALREQYF. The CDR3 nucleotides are TGCAGTGCTCCACAGGGGGCCTTGCGGGAGCAGTACTTC.

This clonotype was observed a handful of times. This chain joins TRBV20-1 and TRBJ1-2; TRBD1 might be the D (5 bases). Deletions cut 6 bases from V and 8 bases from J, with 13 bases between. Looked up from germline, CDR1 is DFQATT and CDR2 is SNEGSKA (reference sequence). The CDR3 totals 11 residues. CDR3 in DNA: TGCAGTGCCGGGGGGGAAAAGGGCTACACCTTC. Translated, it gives CSAGGEKGYTF.

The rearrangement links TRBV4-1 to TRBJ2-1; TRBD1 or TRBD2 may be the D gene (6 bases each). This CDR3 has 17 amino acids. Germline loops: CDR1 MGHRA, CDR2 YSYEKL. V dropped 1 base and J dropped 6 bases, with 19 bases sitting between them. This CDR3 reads CASSQGNSGASSNEQFF. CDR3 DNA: TGCGCCAGCAGCCAAGGAAATTCGGGGGCGTCTAGCAATGAGCAGTTCTTC.

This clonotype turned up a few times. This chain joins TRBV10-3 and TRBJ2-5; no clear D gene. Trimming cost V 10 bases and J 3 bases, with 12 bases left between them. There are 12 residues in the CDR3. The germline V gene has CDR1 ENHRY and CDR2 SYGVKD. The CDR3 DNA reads TGTGCCACCAGGTCCGGAGAAGAGACCCAGTACTTC. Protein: CATRSGEETQYF.

The CDR3 loop is CASSLGGEAGTNTEAFF. In nucleotides, the CDR3 is TGTGCCAGCAGTTTGGGCGGAGAGGCAGGGACGAACACTGAAGCTTTCTTT. The J gene is TRBJ1-1, the V gene TRBV12-3 or TRBV12-4, with D perhaps TRBD1 (5 bases). The CDR3 is made up of 17 amino acids. V was pared by 3 bases and J by 1 base, with 18 bases between.

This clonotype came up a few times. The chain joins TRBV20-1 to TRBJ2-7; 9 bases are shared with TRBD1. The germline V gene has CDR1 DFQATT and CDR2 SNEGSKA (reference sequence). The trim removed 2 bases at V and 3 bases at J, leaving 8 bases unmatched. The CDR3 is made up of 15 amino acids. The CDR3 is CSARKPGQGVYEQYF. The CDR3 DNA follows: TGCAGTGCTAGAAAACCGGGACAGGGTGTCTACGAGCAGTACTTC.

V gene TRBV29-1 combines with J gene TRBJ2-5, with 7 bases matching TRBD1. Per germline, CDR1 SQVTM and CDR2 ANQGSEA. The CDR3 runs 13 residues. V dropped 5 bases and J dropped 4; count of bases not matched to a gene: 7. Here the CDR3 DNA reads TGCAGCGTTACCAGGGGGATTGGAGAGACCCAGTACTTC. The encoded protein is CSVTRGIGETQYF.

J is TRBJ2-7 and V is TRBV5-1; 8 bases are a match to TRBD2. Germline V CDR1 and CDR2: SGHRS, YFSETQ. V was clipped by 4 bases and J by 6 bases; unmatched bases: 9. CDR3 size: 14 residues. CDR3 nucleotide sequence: TGCGCCAGCAGCACCGGGACTAGATGGGCCGAGCAGTACTTC. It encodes CASSTGTRWAEQYF.

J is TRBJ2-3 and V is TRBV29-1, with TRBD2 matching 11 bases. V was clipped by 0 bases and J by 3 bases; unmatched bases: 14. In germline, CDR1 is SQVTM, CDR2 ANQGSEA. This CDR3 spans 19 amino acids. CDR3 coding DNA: TGCAGCGTTGAAGACGTGCGCGGTAGCGGGAGGGCCGAAACAGATACGCAGTATTTT. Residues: CSVEDVRGSGRAETDTQYF.

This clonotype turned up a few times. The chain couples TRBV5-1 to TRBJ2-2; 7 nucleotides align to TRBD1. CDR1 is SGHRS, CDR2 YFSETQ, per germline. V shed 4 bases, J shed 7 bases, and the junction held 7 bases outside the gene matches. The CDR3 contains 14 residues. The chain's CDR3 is CASSPGQPGGELFF. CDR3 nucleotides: TGCGCCAGCAGCCCGGGACAGCCTGGCGGGGAGCTGTTTTTT.

CDR3 DNA sequence: TGTGCCAGCAGTTCCCGGCCCTCCCTGAACACTGAAGCTTTCTTT. Translating gives CASSSRPSLNTEAFF. This chain joins TRBV6-6 and TRBJ1-1; D is uncertain. CDR1 is MNHNY and CDR2 is SVGAGI in the germline V gene (reference sequence). Trimming pared 4 bases from V and 0 bases from J, leaving 12 bases between. This CDR3 is built from 15 residues.

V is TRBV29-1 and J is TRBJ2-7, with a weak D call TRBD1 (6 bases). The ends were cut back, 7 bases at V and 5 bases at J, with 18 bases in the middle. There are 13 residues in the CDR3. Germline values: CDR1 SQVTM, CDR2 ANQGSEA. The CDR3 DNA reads TGCAGCGGTCGACAGGCGGAAACGGACGAGCAGTACTTC. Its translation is CSGRQAETDEQYF.

The CDR3 sequence is CASSANLNSPLHF. DNA for the CDR3: TGTGCCAGCAGTGCAAACTTAAATTCACCCCTCCACTTT. The chain is built from TRBV25-1 and TRBJ1-6; D remains ambiguous. The germline V gene has CDR1 MGHDK and CDR2 SYGVNS. The V end was cut by 4 bases, the J end by 7 bases, with 8 bases between. CDR3 length: 13 residues.

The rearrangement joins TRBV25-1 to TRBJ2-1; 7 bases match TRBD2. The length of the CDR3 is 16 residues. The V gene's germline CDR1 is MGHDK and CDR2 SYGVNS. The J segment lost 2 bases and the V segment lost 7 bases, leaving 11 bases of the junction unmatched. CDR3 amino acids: CASNPWEGEAYNEQFF. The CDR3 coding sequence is TGTGCCAGCAACCCGTGGGAGGGAGAGGCCTACAATGAGCAGTTCTTC.

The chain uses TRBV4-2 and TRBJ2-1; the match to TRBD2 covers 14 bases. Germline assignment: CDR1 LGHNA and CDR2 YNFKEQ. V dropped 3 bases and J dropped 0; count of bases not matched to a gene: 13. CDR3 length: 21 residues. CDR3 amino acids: CASSQARRGLAGGPSYNEQFF. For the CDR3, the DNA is TGTGCCAGCAGCCAGGCCCGTAGAGGACTAGCGGGGGGACCCTCCTACAATGAGCAGTTCTTC.

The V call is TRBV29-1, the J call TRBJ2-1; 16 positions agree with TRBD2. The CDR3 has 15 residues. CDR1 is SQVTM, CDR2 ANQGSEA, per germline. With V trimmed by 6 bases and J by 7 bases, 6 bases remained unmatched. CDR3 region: CSVGTSGGAGNEQFF. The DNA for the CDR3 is TGCAGCGTCGGGACTAGCGGGGGGGCCGGAAATGAGCAGTTCTTC.

In nucleotides, the CDR3 is TGTGCCAGCAGCTTGGAAGTTTCTACGGCCCAAGAGACCCAGTACTTC. It yields the protein CASSLEVSTAQETQYF. The rearrangement uses TRBV5-6 and TRBJ2-5; no definite D call. Germline V lookup: CDR1 SGHDT, CDR2 YYEEEE. CDR3 length: 16 residues. V was trimmed by 0 bases and J by 1 base, leaving 13 bases between them.

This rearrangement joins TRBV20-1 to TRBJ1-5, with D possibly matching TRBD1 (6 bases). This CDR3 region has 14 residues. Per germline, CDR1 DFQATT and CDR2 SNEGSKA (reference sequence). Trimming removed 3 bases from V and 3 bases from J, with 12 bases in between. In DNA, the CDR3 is TGCAGTGCTAGGGTGGGGGGCGTCAATCAGCCCCAGCATTTT. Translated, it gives CSARVGGVNQPQHF.

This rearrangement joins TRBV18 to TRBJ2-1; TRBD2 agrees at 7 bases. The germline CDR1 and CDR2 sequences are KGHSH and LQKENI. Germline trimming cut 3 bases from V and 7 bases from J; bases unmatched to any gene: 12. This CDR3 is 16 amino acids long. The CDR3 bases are TGTGCCAGCTCACCCCAGGCGGCGGGAGATCCGAATGAGCAGTTCTTC. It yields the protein CASSPQAAGDPNEQFF.

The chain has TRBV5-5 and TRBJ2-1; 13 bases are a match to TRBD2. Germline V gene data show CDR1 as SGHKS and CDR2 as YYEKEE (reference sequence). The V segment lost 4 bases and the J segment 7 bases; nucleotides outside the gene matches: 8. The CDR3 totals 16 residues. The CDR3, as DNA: TGTGCCAGCAGCCCTGGGACTAGCGGGACCCGTAATGAGCAGTTCTTC. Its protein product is CASSPGTSGTRNEQFF.

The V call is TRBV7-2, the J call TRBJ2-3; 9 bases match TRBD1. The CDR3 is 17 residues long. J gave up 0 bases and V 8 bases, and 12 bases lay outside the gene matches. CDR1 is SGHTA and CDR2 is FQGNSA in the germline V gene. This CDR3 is CASGTGQGWASTDTQYF. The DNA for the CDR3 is TGTGCCAGCGGCACCGGACAGGGGTGGGCTAGCACAGATACGCAGTATTTT.